This T cell receptor (beta chain) is drawn from a study of T-cell reconstitution after alpha-beta-depleted transplantation in children. This CDR3 has 16 residues. The germline V gene encodes CDR1 SGHRS and CDR2 YFSETQ. V gave up 2 bases and J gave up 2 bases, with 15 bases separating them. Preparation of the TCRbeta library was carried out with unique molecular identifiers. Using its own MiXCR run on the PCR reads, TCRdb lists one record per CDR3 protein. The sample consists of roughly 200,000 distinct CDR3 sequences, less than 15% of them appearing once. This clonotype was picked up many times. The specimen comprised PBMCs from the stem cell graft donor, sampled from the stem cell graft. This clonotype originated in a human donor who donated a stem cell graft to a child with acute lymphoblastic leukemia. The chain is built from TRBV5-1 and TRBJ2-3, with D perhaps given as TRBD1 or TRBD2 (6 bases each). This chain's CDR3 is CASSLTGGPNTDTQYF. The CDR3 DNA reads TGCGCCAGCAGCTTAACCGGGGGCCCCAACACAGATACGCAGTATTTT.